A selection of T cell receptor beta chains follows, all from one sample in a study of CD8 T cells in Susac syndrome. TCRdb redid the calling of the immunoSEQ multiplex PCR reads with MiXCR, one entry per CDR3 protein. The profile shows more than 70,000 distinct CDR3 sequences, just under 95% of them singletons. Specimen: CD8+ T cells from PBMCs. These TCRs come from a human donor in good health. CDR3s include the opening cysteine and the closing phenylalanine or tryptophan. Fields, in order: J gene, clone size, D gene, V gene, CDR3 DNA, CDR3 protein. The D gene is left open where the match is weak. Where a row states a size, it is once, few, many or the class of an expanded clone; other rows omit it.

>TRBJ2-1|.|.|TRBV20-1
TGCAGTGCGCAGAGGGATAGCGGTGACGACTCCTACAATGAGCAGTTCTTC
CSAQRDSGDDSYNEQFF
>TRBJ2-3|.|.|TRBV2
TGTGCCAGCACCTTCGATACGCAGTATTTT
CASTFDTQYF
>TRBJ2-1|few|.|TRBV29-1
TGCAGCGTTGAGGTGGGGGGCACCTACAATGAGCAGTTCTTC
CSVEVGGTYNEQFF
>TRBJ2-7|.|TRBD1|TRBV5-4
TGTGCCAGCAGCTTGGGGCCGGGACAGGCCTACGAGCAGTACTTC
CASSLGPGQAYEQYF
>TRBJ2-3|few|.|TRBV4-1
TGCGCCAGCAGCCAAGGGGGGCTCGCAGATACGCAGTATTTT
CASSQGGLADTQYF
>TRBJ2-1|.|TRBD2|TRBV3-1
TGTGCCAGCAGCCAAGTGGCGGGGGGGCCTGACAATGAGCAGTTCTTC
CASSQVAGGPDNEQFF
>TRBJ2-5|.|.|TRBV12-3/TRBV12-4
TGTGCCAGCAGTTTACGCGGCCAAGAGACCCAGTACTTC
CASSLRGQETQYF
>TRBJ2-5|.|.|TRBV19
TGTGCCAGTAGTATGGGGACAAAAGAGACCCAGTACTTC
CASSMGTKETQYF
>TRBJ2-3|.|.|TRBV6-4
TGTGCCAGCAGTGACTCAGCGGGTAGCACAGATACGCAGTATTTT
CASSDSAGSTDTQYF
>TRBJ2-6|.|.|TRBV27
TGTGCCAGCAGTTTGGGTTTCTCTGGGGCCAACGTCCTGACTTTC
CASSLGFSGANVLTF
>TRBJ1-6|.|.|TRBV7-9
TGTGCCAGCAGCTTAGCGCACTTGGCGGGACCAGGATCACCCCTCCACTTT
CASSLAHLAGPGSPLHF
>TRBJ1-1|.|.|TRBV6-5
TGTGCCAGCACCTATGCTCCGGGGGGCACTGAAGCTTTCTTT
CASTYAPGGTEAFF
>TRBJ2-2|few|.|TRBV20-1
TGCAGTGCTCGAGGGGGGGACACCGGGGAGCTGTTTTTT
CSARGGDTGELFF
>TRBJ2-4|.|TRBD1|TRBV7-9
TGTGCCAGCAGCTTAGCCGGGACAGTCGGGAACATTCAGTACTTC
CASSLAGTVGNIQYF
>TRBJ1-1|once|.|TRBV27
TGTGCCAGCAGTTTGTGGGGGGTAGCGGACACTGAAGCTTTCTTT
CASSLWGVADTEAFF
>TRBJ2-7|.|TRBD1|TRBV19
TGTGCCAGTAGCCCTCTGGGGAACCTCGGTAGACAGGGGATGTACGAGCAGTACTTC
CASSPLGNLGRQGMYEQYF
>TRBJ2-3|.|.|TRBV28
TGTGCCAGCAGCATCCCCGGGACGAGAAGCACAGATACGCAGTATTTT
CASSIPGTRSTDTQYF
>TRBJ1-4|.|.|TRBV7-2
TGTGCCAGCACCGAGAACGGGGGGGCTAATGAAAAACTGTTTTTT
CASTENGGANEKLFF
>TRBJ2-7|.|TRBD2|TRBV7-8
TGTGCCAGCAGCTTAGGGGCTAGCGGGGGGCTCCACCGCCTCGAGCAGTACTTC
CASSLGASGGLHRLEQYF
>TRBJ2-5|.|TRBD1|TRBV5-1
TGCGCCAGCAGCGACCCAGGGGGCGCCGAGACCCAGTACTTC
CASSDPGGAETQYF
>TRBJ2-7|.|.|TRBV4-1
TGCGCCAGCAGCACCCGGGACGGATCCTCCTACGAGCAGTACTTC
CASSTRDGSSYEQYF
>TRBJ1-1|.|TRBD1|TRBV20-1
TGCAGTGCTAGGGGTGGGACAGGGAGCACTGAAGCTTTCTTT
CSARGGTGSTEAFF